The next 28 T cell receptor beta chains were all read from a single sample in a study of T cells in localized non-small cell lung cancer. Sequencing was performed with immunoSEQ multiplex PCR; in TCRdb, only in-frame clones are kept and a portion is missing. This sample has around 21,000 clones, with roughly four fifths found just once. The material sequenced was peripheral blood, taken before any cancer treatment. The receptors derive from a man aged 40 to 70 with stage I lung adenocarcinoma.

This chain links TRBV21-1 with TRBJ1-1; the table's D gene call, TRBD1, was not cross checked with the DNA. TRBV21-1 is an annotated pseudogene. The CDR3 spans 17 residues. In nucleotides, the CDR3 is TGTGCCAGCAGCAAAAGGCAAAGGGGCCATATGAACACTGAAGCTTTCTTT. As protein: CASSKRQRGHMNTEAFF.

V usage is TRBV27 and J usage is TRBJ2-2; 9 bases line up with TRBD1. This CDR3 has 15 amino acids. With V trimmed by 4 bases and J by 3 bases, 3 bases remained unmatched. Germline V gene lookup returns CDR1 MNHEY and CDR2 SMNVEV (reference sequence). The CDR3 protein is CASSSRDRDTGELFF. DNA for the CDR3: TGTGCCAGCAGTTCCCGGGACAGGGACACCGGGGAGCTGTTTTTT.

The chain couples TRBV7-9 to TRBJ2-3; TRBD1 matches 7 bases. The length of the CDR3 is 18 residues. The germline V gene encodes CDR1 SEHNR and CDR2 FQNEAQ (reference sequence). Trimming at V came to 4 bases and at J to 2 bases, leaving 15 bases not matched to a gene. The CDR3 protein is CASSSRKGQRDPTDTQYF. CDR3 coding DNA: TGTGCCAGCAGCTCTAGAAAGGGACAGCGAGACCCCACAGATACGCAGTATTTT. Combining the CDR3 with reference TRBV7-9 and TRBJ2-3 gives the whole variable domain DTGVSQNPRHKITKRGQNVTFRCDPISEHNRLYWYRQTLGQGPEFLTYFQNEAQLEKSRLLSDRFSAERPKGSFSTLEIQRTEQGDSAMYLCASSSRKGQRDPTDTQYFGPGTRLTVL.

The V and J genes are TRBV5-6 and TRBJ2-1; a possible D gene is TRBD1 (5 bases). In germline, CDR1 is SGHDT, CDR2 YYEEEE. The CDR3 runs 17 residues. V lost 3 bases to trimming and J lost 0 bases, with 16 bases between them. The CDR3 region has the DNA TGTGCCAGCAGCTCACCCCAGGGCTCAGACTCCTACAATGAGCAGTTCTTC. As protein: CASSSPQGSDSYNEQFF.

This chain connects TRBV4-1 to TRBJ1-3; weak D call: TRBD1 (5 bases). The CDR3 spans 14 residues. V was trimmed by 0 bases and J by 2 bases, leaving 5 bases between them. Germline CDR1 is MGHRA and CDR2 is YSYEKL. The CDR3 protein is CASSQDRAGNTIYF. The CDR3, as DNA: TGCGCCAGCAGCCAAGACAGGGCTGGAAACACCATATATTTT.

The chain's CDR3 is CASSLYSGRGQETQYF. CDR3 in DNA: TGTGCCAGCAGCTTATATAGCGGGAGAGGCCAAGAGACCCAGTACTTC. The chain uses TRBV7-9 and TRBJ2-5; 9 bases map to TRBD2. CDR3 length: 16 residues. The trim removed 2 bases at V and 1 base at J, leaving 5 bases unmatched. Per the germline V gene, CDR1 is SEHNR and CDR2 is FQNEAQ (reference sequence).

This clone was observed a few times. The rearrangement links TRBV13 to TRBJ1-2; tentative D call: TRBD1 (5 bases). CDR1 and CDR2 (germline): PRHDT, FYEKMQ (reference sequence). The CDR3 spans 15 residues. V was trimmed by 2 bases and J by 3 bases, leaving 13 bases between them. The DNA of the CDR3 is TGTGCCAGCAGCTTAAAGAGTCTGGGGGACTATGGCTACACCTTC. Translation: CASSLKSLGDYGYTF.

The chain joins TRBV28 to TRBJ2-1; no definite D call. Trimming took off 5 bases at V and 5 bases at J, with 7 bases between the two ends. The CDR3 extends over 12 amino acids. Germline CDR1 is MDHEN and CDR2 is SYDVKM. In nucleotides, the CDR3 is TGTGCCAGCAGTGGGATTGACAATGAGCAGTTCTTC. This translates into CASSGIDNEQFF.

The chain uses TRBV27 and TRBJ1-3; the D gene is possibly TRBD1 (5 bases). The ends were cut back, 9 bases at V and 4 bases at J, with 16 bases in the middle. The germline gives CDR1 MNHEY, CDR2 SMNVEV (reference sequence). This CDR3 is built from 14 residues. CDR3 in amino acids: CASGGYRDGNTIYF. CDR3 sequence (DNA): TGTGCCAGTGGGGGGTATCGTGACGGAAACACCATATATTTT.

J is TRBJ2-7 and V is TRBV10-2; perhaps TRBD2 as D (6 bases). The V end was cut by 4 bases, the J end by 5 bases, with 9 bases between. Germline-derived CDR1 and CDR2 are WSHSY and SAAADI. The CDR3 runs 12 residues. As DNA, the CDR3 is TGCGCCAGCAGTGGCGGGATCCACGAGCAGTACTTC. This sequence encodes CASSGGIHEQYF.

V gene TRBV7-6 combines with J gene TRBJ2-3; the D is unclear. The germline V gene encodes CDR1 SGHVS and CDR2 FNYEAQ. The CDR3 extends over 15 amino acids. V gave up 5 bases and J gave up 0 bases, with 12 bases separating them. The CDR3 nucleotides are TGTGCCAGCAGCCCCCACATCGCTAGCACAGATACGCAGTATTTT. It specifies CASSPHIASTDTQYF.

The genes are TRBV27 and TRBJ2-1; the D gene is possibly TRBD2 (6 bases). The CDR3 sequence is 14 residues long. Germline CDR1 and CDR2: MNHEY and SMNVEV (reference sequence). With 4 bases removed from V and 9 bases from J, the gap between germline ends came to 16 bases. The CDR3 sequence: CASSSLPLASEQFF. The CDR3 bases are TGTGCCAGCAGTTCGCTCCCACTAGCCTCTGAGCAGTTCTTC.

This sequence joins TRBV30 and TRBJ1-1; no clear D. The ends were cut back, 0 bases at V and 1 base at J, with 15 bases in the middle. CDR3 size: 16 residues. In germline, CDR1 is GTSNPN, CDR2 SVGIG (reference sequence). The CDR3 protein is CAWSVLGGLRNTEAFF. CDR3 coding DNA: TGTGCCTGGAGTGTATTAGGAGGGCTGAGGAACACTGAAGCTTTCTTT.

The chain is built from TRBV7-2 and TRBJ2-1; 7 bases are a match to TRBD1. Germline CDR1 SGHTA, CDR2 FQGNSA. After removal of 4 bases from V and 10 bases from J, the junction contained 1 base not matched to a gene. This CDR3 has 11 residues. The CDR3 DNA is TGTGCCAGCAGCTCGACAGGGGAGCAGTTCTTC. Protein: CASSSTGEQFF.

The chain is built from TRBV6-1 and TRBJ2-7; D call uncertain. V was trimmed by 6 bases and J by 2 bases, leaving 8 bases between them. Germline V gene sequence: CDR1 MNHNS, CDR2 SASEGT. The CDR3 spans 12 residues. CDR3 coding DNA: TGTGCCAGCAGGGGATCTCCCTACGAGCAGTACTTC. As protein: CASRGSPYEQYF.

The V call is TRBV9, the J call TRBJ1-6; possible D gene TRBD1, 5 bases. In germline, CDR1 is SGDLS, CDR2 YYNGEE. The CDR3 is made up of 14 amino acids. V dropped 0 bases and J dropped 10 bases, with 11 bases sitting between them. The CDR3 DNA reads as TGTGCCAGCAGCGTAGGCAGGGCTGAATCACCCCTCCACTTT. Translated: CASSVGRAESPLHF.

The V and J genes are TRBV6-6 and TRBJ2-1; D gene unclear. Trimming took 2 bases from V and 5 from J, leaving 7 bases between them. CDR3 size: 13 residues. CDR1 is MNHNY and CDR2 is SVGAGI in the germline V gene (reference sequence). The CDR3 loop is CASSYGPNNEQFF. The CDR3 DNA sequence: TGTGCCAGCAGTTACGGACCTAACAATGAGCAGTTCTTC.

This clone was observed a handful of times. The J gene is TRBJ2-2, the V gene TRBV11-2, with a possible D match to TRBD2 (5 bases). The CDR3 sequence is 13 residues long. V lost 1 base and J 7 bases, leaving 7 bases between the germline ends. Germline assignment: CDR1 SGHAT and CDR2 FQNNGV. The CDR3 sequence is CASSLAAVGELFF. DNA for the CDR3: TGTGCCAGCAGCTTAGCAGCGGTCGGGGAGCTGTTTTTT. The complete variable domain, with remaining parts taken from reference TRBV11-2 and TRBJ2-2, reads EAGVAQSPRYKIIEKRQSVAFWCNPISGHATLYWYQQILGQGPKLLIQFQNNGVVDDSQLPKDRFSAERLKGVDSTLKIQPAKLEDSAVYLCASSLAAVGELFFGEGSRLTVL.

In its sample, this clone was seen once. The rearrangement uses TRBV19 and TRBJ1-1; 8 positions agree with TRBD1. The V segment lost 5 bases and the J segment 4 bases; nucleotides outside the gene matches: 3. The CDR3 is 13 amino acids. Germline V gene data show CDR1 as LNHDA and CDR2 as SQIVND (reference sequence). Written as DNA, the CDR3 is TGTGCCAGTAGTCCACAGGGGGGCACTGAAGCTTTCTTT. Amino acids: CASSPQGGTEAFF.

The table lists this clone with a count of one. The CDR3: CASSSMDRGSYEQYF. CDR3 in DNA: TGTGCCAGCAGCTCCATGGACAGGGGCTCCTACGAGCAGTACTTC. V usage is TRBV7-9 and J usage is TRBJ2-7, with 9 bases fitting TRBD1. Losses at the gene ends were 4 bases for V and 0 bases for J; bases not matched to a gene: 4. From germline, CDR1 is SEHNR and CDR2 FQNEAQ (reference sequence). The CDR3 extends over 15 amino acids.

The chain links TRBV5-1 to TRBJ2-7; 16 bases fit TRBD2. The CDR3 sequence is 18 residues long. The germline CDR1 and CDR2 sequences are SGHRS and YFSETQ. V shed 1 base, J shed 5 bases, and the junction held 9 bases outside the gene matches. The DNA of the CDR3 is TGCGCCAGCAGCTTGAATCCTGGGACTAGCGGGAGGGCCCACGAGCAGTACTTC. This encodes CASSLNPGTSGRAHEQYF.

J is TRBJ2-3 and V is TRBV7-9, with 12 bases fitting TRBD2. CDR3 length equals 15 residues. Unmatched junction bases numbered 3, after V lost 5 bases and J lost 3 bases. Germline CDR1 reads SEHNR; CDR2 reads FQNEAQ (reference sequence). CDR3 sequence (DNA): TGTGCCAGCAGCCCCGGGACTAGCGGGACAGATACGCAGTATTTT. Translated: CASSPGTSGTDTQYF.

V gene TRBV29-1 combines with J gene TRBJ2-1; 11 bases align to TRBD2. This CDR3 comprises 19 residues. Germline trimming cut 0 bases from V and 0 bases from J; bases unmatched to any gene: 10. CDR1 is SQVTM, CDR2 ANQGSEA, per germline. CDR3 sequence reads: CSVEDPTSGGFSSYNEQFF. The CDR3 nucleotides read TGCAGCGTTGAAGATCCCACTAGCGGGGGCTTTAGCTCCTACAATGAGCAGTTCTTC.

In nucleotides, the CDR3 is TGCGCCAGCAGACAGGGAAACTGGAACACTGAAGCTTTCTTT. Protein: CASRQGNWNTEAFF. The chain employs TRBV10-2 and TRBJ1-1; D is possibly TRBD1 (6 bases). The ends were cut back, 6 bases at V and 1 base at J, with 12 bases in the middle. The CDR3 covers 14 residues. Germline V lookup: CDR1 WSHSY, CDR2 SAAADI.

This clone came up a few times. CDR3 region: CASSLVASGRYEQYF. The CDR3 nucleotides are TGCGCCAGCAGCTTGGTGGCTAGCGGGAGGTACGAGCAGTACTTC. The J gene is TRBJ2-7, the V gene TRBV5-1; 11 bases agree with TRBD2. V lost 0 bases to trimming and J lost 4 bases; unmatched junction nucleotides: 3. Germline V CDR1 and CDR2: SGHRS, YFSETQ. This CDR3 contains 15 residues.

The chain links TRBV19 to TRBJ2-2, with D perhaps matching TRBD1 (6 bases). V lost 6 bases and J 1 base, leaving 15 bases between the germline ends. From germline, CDR1 is LNHDA and CDR2 SQIVND (reference sequence). The CDR3 totals 16 residues. DNA for the CDR3: TGTGCCAGTAGCAACAGGGTTTTTATGAACACCGGGGAGCTGTTTTTT. It encodes CASSNRVFMNTGELFF.

The count of this clone is one. The V call is TRBV5-4, the J call TRBJ2-7; 10 bases agree with TRBD2. The CDR3 covers 15 residues. The germline V gene encodes CDR1 SGHNT and CDR2 YYREEE (reference sequence). With 2 bases clipped from V and 3 bases from J, the junction kept 5 bases outside the gene matches. The CDR3 sequence: CASSLGLAAGYEQYF. The CDR3 bases are TGTGCCAGCAGCTTAGGACTAGCGGCGGGCTACGAGCAGTACTTC. The full variable domain, in which reference TRBV5-4 and TRBJ2-7 provide the parts outside the CDR3, is ETGVTQSPTHLIKTRGQQVTLRCSSQSGHNTVSWYQQALGQGPQFIFQYYREEENGRGNFPPRFSGLQFPNYSSELNVNALELDDSALYLCASSLGLAAGYEQYFGPGTRLTVT.

This rearrangement joins TRBV28 to TRBJ2-5, with 12 bases aligning to TRBD2. Looked up from germline, CDR1 is MDHEN and CDR2 is SYDVKM. The V and J ends lost 5 bases and 4 bases, in that order; junction bases with no gene match: 5. This CDR3 spans 15 amino acids. Here the CDR3 reads CASSRRLAGVETQYF. The CDR3 DNA is TGTGCCAGCAGTCGGCGACTAGCGGGAGTAGAGACCCAGTACTTC.